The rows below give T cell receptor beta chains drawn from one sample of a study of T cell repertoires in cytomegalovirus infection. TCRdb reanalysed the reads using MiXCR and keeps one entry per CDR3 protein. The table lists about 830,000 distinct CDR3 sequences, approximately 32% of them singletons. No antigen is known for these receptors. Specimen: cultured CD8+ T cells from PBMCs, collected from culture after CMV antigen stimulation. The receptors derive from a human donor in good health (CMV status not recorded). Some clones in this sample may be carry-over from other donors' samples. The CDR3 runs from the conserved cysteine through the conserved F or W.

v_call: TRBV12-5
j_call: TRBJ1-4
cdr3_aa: CASGAAGFHEKLFF

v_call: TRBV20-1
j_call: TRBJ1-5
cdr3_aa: CSAKTGGTNQPQHF

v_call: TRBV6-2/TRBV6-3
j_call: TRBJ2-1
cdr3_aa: CASSYSRTSSHNEQFF

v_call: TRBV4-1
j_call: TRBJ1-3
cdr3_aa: CASSHPGLNGNTIYF

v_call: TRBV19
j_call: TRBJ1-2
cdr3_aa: CASRISGDRQNYGYTF

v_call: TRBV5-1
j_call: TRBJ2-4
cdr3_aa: CASSAGTGVIAKNIQYF

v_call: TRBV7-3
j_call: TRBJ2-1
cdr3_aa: CASSGGRDLGYEQFF

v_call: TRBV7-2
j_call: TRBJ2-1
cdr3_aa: CASSLEDGTDAIPFYNEQFF

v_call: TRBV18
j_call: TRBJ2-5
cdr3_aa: CASSPGTGKETQYF

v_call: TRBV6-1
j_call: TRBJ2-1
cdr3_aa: CAGGPFYNEQFF

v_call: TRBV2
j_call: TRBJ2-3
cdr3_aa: CAFQRPGGTDTQYF

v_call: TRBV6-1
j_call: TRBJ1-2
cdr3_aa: CASSVAGGTRYYTF

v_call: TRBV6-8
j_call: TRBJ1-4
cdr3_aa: CASSATGQSNEKLFF

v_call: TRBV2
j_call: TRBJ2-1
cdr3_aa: CASSSGQYYYNEQFF

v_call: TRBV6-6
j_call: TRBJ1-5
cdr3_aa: CASSSRQGGNQPQHF

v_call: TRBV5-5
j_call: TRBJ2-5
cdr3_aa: CASTSRAAFRGAKETQYF

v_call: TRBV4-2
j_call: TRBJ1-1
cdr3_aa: CASSQVQNEAFF

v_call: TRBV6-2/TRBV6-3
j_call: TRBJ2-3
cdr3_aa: CASSWDRVSTDTQYF

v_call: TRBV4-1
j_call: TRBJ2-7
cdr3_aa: CASSQERSSYEQYF

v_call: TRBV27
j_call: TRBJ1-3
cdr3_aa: CASSLTGGHTIYF

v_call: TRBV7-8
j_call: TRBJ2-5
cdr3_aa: CASSFNIGPPETQYF

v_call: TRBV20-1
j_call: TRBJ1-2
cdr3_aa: CSAKGRSNYCYTF

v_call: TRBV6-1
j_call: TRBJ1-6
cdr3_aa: CASSNGRQGFNSPLHF

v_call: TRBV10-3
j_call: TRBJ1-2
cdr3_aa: CAISETVTLNYGYTF

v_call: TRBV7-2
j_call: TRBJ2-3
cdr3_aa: CASSSRGSGTDTQYF

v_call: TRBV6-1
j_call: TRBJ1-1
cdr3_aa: CASSELVGTGNTEAFF

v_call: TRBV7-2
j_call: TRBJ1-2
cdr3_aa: CASSLAGVETYGYTF

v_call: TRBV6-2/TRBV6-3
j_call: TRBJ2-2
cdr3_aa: CASGQGPITGELFF

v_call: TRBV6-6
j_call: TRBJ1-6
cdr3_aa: CASIPGQGSQNYNSPLHF

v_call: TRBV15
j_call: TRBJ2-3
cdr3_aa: CATSREGYGLTDTQYF

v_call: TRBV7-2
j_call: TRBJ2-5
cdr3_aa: CASSLGIRARETQYF

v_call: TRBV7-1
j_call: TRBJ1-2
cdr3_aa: CASSPGRFLYGYTF

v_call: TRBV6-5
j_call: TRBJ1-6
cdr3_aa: CASSQQTSIRNSPLHF

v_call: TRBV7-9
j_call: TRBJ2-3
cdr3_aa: CASSTTGTGGTDTQYF

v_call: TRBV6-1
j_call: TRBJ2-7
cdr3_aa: CASSEAETGFGYEQYF

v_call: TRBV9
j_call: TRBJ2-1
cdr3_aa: CASSVTGTNNEQFF

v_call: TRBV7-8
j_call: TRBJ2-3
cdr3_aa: CASLGTSGGLDPSTDTQYF

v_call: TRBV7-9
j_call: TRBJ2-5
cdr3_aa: CASSSGQGRETQYF

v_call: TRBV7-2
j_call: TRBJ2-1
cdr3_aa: CASSLELAGPYNEQFF

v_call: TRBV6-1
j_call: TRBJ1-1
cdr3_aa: CASSPEGDRDAEAFF

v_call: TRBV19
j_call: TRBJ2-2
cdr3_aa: CASTGTGAVTGELFF

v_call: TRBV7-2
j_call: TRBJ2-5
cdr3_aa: CASSYQGRGYQETQYF

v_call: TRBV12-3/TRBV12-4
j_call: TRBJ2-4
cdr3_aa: CASSSHDRAMWNIQYF

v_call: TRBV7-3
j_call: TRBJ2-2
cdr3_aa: CASRRAMGTGELFF

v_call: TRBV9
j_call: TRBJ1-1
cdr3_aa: CASSVGKLGMNTEAFF

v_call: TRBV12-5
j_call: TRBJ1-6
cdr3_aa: CASGPGQHNSPLHF

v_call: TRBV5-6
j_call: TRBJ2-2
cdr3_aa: CASSARDRGFTGELFF

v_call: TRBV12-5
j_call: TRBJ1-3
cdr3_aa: CASGLADSYTIYF

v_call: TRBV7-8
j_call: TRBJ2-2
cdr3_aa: CASSFIGRDRGPKLVGELFF

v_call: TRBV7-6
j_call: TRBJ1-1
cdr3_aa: CASSLDSTDGWVEAFF

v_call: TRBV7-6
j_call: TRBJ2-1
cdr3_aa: CASSQQDYEQFF

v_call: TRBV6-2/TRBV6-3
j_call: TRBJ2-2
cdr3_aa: CASITPWGTSFNTGELFF

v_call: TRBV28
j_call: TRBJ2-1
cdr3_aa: CASSGLRDRVYNEQFF

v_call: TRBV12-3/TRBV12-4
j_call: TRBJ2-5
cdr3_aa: CASSFNRGIETQYF

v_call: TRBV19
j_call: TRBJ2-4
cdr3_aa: CASSIDSGQAENIQYF

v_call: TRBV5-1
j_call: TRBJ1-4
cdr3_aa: CASSPGPRLQGKSEKLFF

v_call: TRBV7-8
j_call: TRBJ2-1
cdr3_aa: CASRLSRRSYNEQFF

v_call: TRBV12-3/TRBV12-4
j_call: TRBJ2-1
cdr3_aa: CASSLRAGKLRGQFF